A single sample gave rise to the 23 T cell receptor beta chains below, sequenced in a study of cytomegalovirus exposure and HLA in healthy donors. PCR primers comprised 60 Vbeta and 13 Jbeta primers. Profiling relied on immunoSEQ multiplex PCR, and the TCRdb table lists in-frame clones only, not all of them. The table counts around 53,000 clones; 12% lies in the top ten. What was sequenced was PBMCs. These receptors all stem from a woman aged 25 to 39 in good health and CMV-seropositive.

The chain is built from TRBV7-2 and TRBJ1-2; weak D call: TRBD1 (5 bases). The V gene lost 5 bases and the J gene lost 4 bases, with 11 bases spanning the gap. This CDR3 contains 13 residues. The germline CDR1 and CDR2 sequences are SGHTA and FQGNSA. CDR3 sequence: CASSPDRFYGYTF. Written as DNA, the CDR3 is TGTGCCAGCAGCCCCGACAGATTCTATGGCTACACCTTC.

This rearrangement joins TRBV4-1 to TRBJ2-7; 13 bases are shared with TRBD2. The ends lost 2 bases at V and 5 bases at J; junction bases unmatched: 6. The CDR3 is 16 amino acids. Per the germline V gene, CDR1 is MGHRA and CDR2 is YSYEKL. This CDR3 reads CASSQLLTSGRNEQYF. The CDR3 region has the DNA TGCGCCAGCAGCCAACTCCTGACTAGCGGGAGGAACGAGCAGTACTTC.

The rearrangement links TRBV6-6 to TRBJ1-2, with a possible D match to TRBD1 (6 bases). Trimming left V 5 bases short and J 5 bases short, with 6 bases between. This CDR3 is built from 11 residues. Germline values: CDR1 MNHNY, CDR2 SVGAGI (reference sequence). CDR3 nucleotide sequence: TGTGCCAGCAGTCAGGGGTATGGCTACACCTTC. Its translation: CASSQGYGYTF.

The rearrangement joins TRBV29-1 to TRBJ2-7; D perhaps matches TRBD2 (5 bases). CDR1 is SQVTM and CDR2 is ANQGSEA in the germline V gene. V lost 7 bases and J 1 base, leaving 11 bases between the germline ends. The CDR3 is made up of 12 amino acids. In DNA, the CDR3 is TGCAGCGCCAGACGGGAATCCTACGAGCAGTACTTC. Protein: CSARRESYEQYF.

This chain connects TRBV5-1 to TRBJ1-1; D might be TRBD1 (5 bases). The V gene's germline CDR1 is SGHRS and CDR2 YFSETQ. The CDR3 covers 14 residues. Between the trimmed V and J ends, which lost 0 bases and 3 bases, there was a span of 9 bases. CDR3 amino acids: CASSLDGGDTEAFF. Written as DNA, the CDR3 is TGCGCCAGCAGCTTGGACGGGGGGGACACTGAAGCTTTCTTT.

V and J are TRBV2 and TRBJ1-5; 8 bases are a match to TRBD1. The CDR3 length is 14 residues. Trimming removed 2 bases from V and 5 bases from J; junction bases left unmatched: 2. Germline values: CDR1 SNHLY, CDR2 FYNNEI. The CDR3 protein is CASSESTGDQPQHF. Written as DNA, the CDR3 is TGTGCCAGCAGTGAATCGACAGGGGATCAGCCCCAGCATTTT. The full variable domain, with the rest looked up from reference TRBV2 and TRBJ1-5, is EPEVTQTPSHQVTQMGQEVILRCVPISNHLYFYWYRQILGQKVEFLVSFYNNEISEKSEIFDDQFSVERPDGSNFTLKIRSTKLEDSAMYFCASSESTGDQPQHFGDGTRLSIL.

V usage is TRBV5-6 and J usage is TRBJ2-7, with 7 nucleotides matching TRBD1. Germline V gene lookup returns CDR1 SGHDT and CDR2 YYEEEE. V trimming: 3 bases; J trimming: 2 bases; junction bases outside the gene matches: 2. This CDR3 region has 13 residues. The chain's CDR3 is CASSWGQTYEQYF. The DNA of the CDR3 is TGTGCCAGCAGCTGGGGACAGACCTACGAGCAGTACTTC.

Concerning this clone: The same CDR3 also results from other DNA sequences found in this sample. The V call is TRBV5-1, the J call TRBJ1-1; no definite D call. Germline CDR1 reads SGHRS; CDR2 reads YFSETQ. Trimming took off 0 bases at V and 0 bases at J, with 9 bases between the two ends. The CDR3 runs to 15 residues. For the CDR3, the DNA is TGCGCCAGCAGCTTGGGTGGGCTTTTGAACACTGAAGCTTTCTTT. This sequence encodes CASSLGGLLNTEAFF.

V usage is TRBV11-3 and J usage is TRBJ2-1, with D perhaps matching TRBD1 (6 bases). The germline gives CDR1 SGHNT, CDR2 YENEEA. The CDR3 covers 14 residues. The germline V and J ends were trimmed by 5 bases and 2 bases, with 10 bases remaining between them. Here the CDR3 reads CASSPQGPYNEQFF. For the CDR3, the DNA is TGTGCCAGCAGCCCTCAGGGGCCCTACAATGAGCAGTTCTTC.

V usage is TRBV4-2 and J usage is TRBJ2-3, with no clear D. The germline V gene has CDR1 LGHNA and CDR2 YNFKEQ. There are 15 residues in the CDR3. The V gene lost 3 bases and the J gene lost 0 bases, with 10 bases spanning the gap. The CDR3 DNA reads as TGTGCCAGCAGCCAGACACTTACTAGCACAGATACGCAGTATTTT. It yields the protein CASSQTLTSTDTQYF.

The V call is TRBV23-1, the J call TRBJ2-7, with 10 bases matching TRBD1. TRBV23-1 is flagged as an ORF with uncertain function. The CDR3 has 15 amino acids. The ends lost 1 base at V and 2 bases at J; junction bases unmatched: 2. Written as DNA, the CDR3 is TGCGCCAGCAGTCAATTAGGGACAGGGGCCTACGAGCAGTACTTC. It specifies CASSQLGTGAYEQYF.

This rearrangement joins TRBV5-6 to TRBJ1-2; the match to TRBD1 covers 10 bases. CDR1 and CDR2 (germline): SGHDT, YYEEEE. This CDR3 spans 13 amino acids. V was clipped by 3 bases and J by 8 bases; unmatched bases: 4. The CDR3: CASSSTGGLGYTF. CDR3 DNA: TGTGCCAGCAGCTCGACAGGGGGCTTGGGCTACACCTTC.

The chain links TRBV10-2 to TRBJ2-7, with 7 bases aligning to TRBD2. V lost 8 bases and J lost 5; bases outside the gene matches: 3. This CDR3 has 11 amino acids. Germline V gene data show CDR1 as WSHSY and CDR2 as SAAADI. In nucleotides, the CDR3 is TGCGCCAGCGTCCGGGGGGACGAGCAGTACTTC. Translated: CASVRGDEQYF.

V is TRBV10-3 and J is TRBJ1-1, with 8 bases lining up with TRBD1. The CDR3 consists of 13 residues. From germline, CDR1 is ENHRY and CDR2 SYGVKD. Losses at the gene ends were 10 bases for V and 6 bases for J; bases not matched to a gene: 10. CDR3 sequence: CATATGVVAEAFF. The CDR3 coding sequence is TGTGCCACCGCGACAGGGGTCGTCGCTGAAGCTTTCTTT.

The V call is TRBV7-6, the J call TRBJ1-4; no reliable D call. V gave up 5 bases and J gave up 0 bases, with 16 bases separating them. The CDR3 spans 17 residues. Germline V gives CDR1 SGHVS, CDR2 FNYEAQ. The DNA for the CDR3 is TGTGCCAGCAGCCTCACCGCCTATCCGACAACTAATGAAAAACTGTTTTTT. Residues: CASSLTAYPTTNEKLFF.

The rearrangement joins TRBV30 to TRBJ1-5; 7 bases match TRBD1. Germline V lookup: CDR1 GTSNPN, CDR2 SVGIG (reference sequence). The V gene end was trimmed by 0 bases and the J gene end by 4 bases; junction bases not matched to a gene: 12. The CDR3 spans 17 residues. The DNA for the CDR3 is TGTGCCTGGAGTGTTTTCCGCCAACAGGGGAGAAATCAGCCCCAGCATTTT. Translating it yields CAWSVFRQQGRNQPQHF.

This CDR3 reads CASSHKGGGTGELFF. CDR3 in DNA: TGTGCCAGCAGCCATAAAGGGGGGGGCACCGGGGAGCTGTTTTTT. The gene calls are TRBV11-2 and TRBJ2-2; D is perhaps TRBD2 (7 bases). The CDR3 is 15 residues long. Trimming took off 5 bases at V and 4 bases at J, with 14 bases between the two ends. The germline V gene has CDR1 SGHAT and CDR2 FQNNGV.

The V call is TRBV19, the J call TRBJ1-5, with 7 bases identical to TRBD1. Germline V gene data show CDR1 as LNHDA and CDR2 as SQIVND (reference sequence). V was clipped by 4 bases and J by 6 bases; unmatched bases: 9. The CDR3 is 15 amino acids. The CDR3 coding sequence is TGTGCCAGTAGTACTAAGACAGGGTGGGGTCAGCCCCAGCATTTT. It translates to CASSTKTGWGQPQHF.

The chain combines TRBV9 with TRBJ1-1, with D tentatively TRBD1 (6 bases). The CDR3 is 15 residues long. Trimming stripped 4 bases from V and 0 bases from J, with 13 bases between. Germline-derived CDR1 and CDR2 are SGDLS and YYNGEE. The CDR3 reads CASSPGGAMNTEAFF. The DNA of the CDR3 is TGTGCCAGCAGCCCCGGGGGGGCAATGAACACTGAAGCTTTCTTT.

V and J are TRBV6-1 and TRBJ1-2; D gene ambiguous. Germline V gives CDR1 MNHNS, CDR2 SASEGT. With 1 base removed from V and 6 bases from J, the gap between germline ends came to 9 bases. The CDR3 sequence is 13 residues long. The CDR3 is CASSEGRIHGYTF. The CDR3 nucleotides are TGTGCCAGCAGTGAAGGGCGGATCCATGGCTACACCTTC.

The chain uses TRBV6-5 and TRBJ2-5, with a possible D match to TRBD1 (6 bases). CDR1 MNHEY and CDR2 SVGAGI come from the germline V gene. The CDR3 runs to 15 residues. Trimming took off 5 bases at V and 2 bases at J, with 15 bases between the two ends. CDR3: CASSPITQGQETQYF. The CDR3 nucleotides read TGTGCCAGCAGTCCGATTACACAGGGTCAAGAGACCCAGTACTTC.

V usage is TRBV5-1 and J usage is TRBJ1-1; TRBD1 is a possible D gene (6 bases). With 3 bases removed from V and 1 base from J, the gap between germline ends came to 10 bases. The CDR3 is made up of 14 amino acids. From germline, CDR1 is SGHRS and CDR2 YFSETQ. The CDR3 coding sequence is TGCGCCAGCAGCTGGACAGCGACGAACACTGAAGCTTTCTTT. Translated: CASSWTATNTEAFF.

The chain carries TRBV4-2 and TRBJ2-1; TRBD2 agrees at 10 bases. V was pared by 1 base and J by 4 bases, with 4 bases of the junction left unmatched. The CDR3 contains 16 residues. Germline-derived CDR1 and CDR2 are LGHNA and YNFKEQ. The CDR3 reads CASSQVGTSAYNEQFF. The CDR3 coding sequence is TGTGCCAGCAGCCAAGTTGGGACTAGCGCATACAATGAGCAGTTCTTC.